The 4 T cell receptor beta chains below all came from one sample that was sequenced in a study of human T cells and chemical hapten exposure. Described time point: patch test 1, 2 weeks after DPC sensitization. Documented treatment: therapeutic diphenylcyclopropenone sensitization with weekly scalp DPC. One entry per CDR3 protein, called by TCRdb with MiXCR from the RACE reads. Altogether fewer than 500,000 distinct CDR3 sequences are present, approximately 5% being singletons, with the ten largest covering under 3%. The specimen was whole blood, collected in connection with sensitization to the hapten diphenylcyclopropenone (DPC). Receptor source: a woman aged 45-65 years with alopecia areata. Some clones in this sample may be carry-over from other donors' samples.

This clonotype came up many times. J is TRBJ2-5 and V is TRBV20-1, with 10 bases that match TRBD2. Germline V CDR1 and CDR2: DFQATT, SNEGSKA (reference sequence). After removal of 3 bases from V and 5 bases from J, the junction contained 6 bases not matched to a gene. The CDR3 spans 14 residues. CDR3 bases: TGCAGTGCTAGGAGCGGGGGGGCCTGGGAGACCCAGTACTTC. Translated, it gives CSARSGGAWETQYF.

The V gene is TRBV12-3 or TRBV12-4, the J gene TRBJ1-6, with unresolved D. The CDR3 is 11 amino acids. With 3 bases removed from V and 15 bases from J, the gap between germline ends came to 9 bases. CDR3 nucleotide sequence: TGTGCCAGCAGTTTGGGAAGGGTCCTCCACTTT. Translating it yields CASSLGRVLHF.

This clonotype was found many times. The chain carries TRBV20-1 and TRBJ1-1, with unresolved D. The CDR3 is made up of 12 amino acids. Trimming left V 2 bases short and J 4 bases short, with 8 bases between. Germline values: CDR1 DFQATT, CDR2 SNEGSKA (reference sequence). In nucleotides, the CDR3 is TGCAGTGCTAGAAGGACGGGCACTGAAGCTTTCTTT. Protein: CSARRTGTEAFF.

In its sample, this clonotype was seen many times. V gene TRBV5-1 combines with J gene TRBJ1-1, with D possibly being TRBD1 (5 bases). V was shortened by 4 bases and J by 0 bases, with 16 bases between the two germline ends. The germline CDR1 and CDR2 sequences are SGHRS and YFSETQ. The CDR3 spans 16 residues. CDR3: CASSPLSGLMNTEAFF. CDR3 coding DNA: TGCGCCAGCAGCCCCTTGTCGGGACTGATGAACACTGAAGCTTTCTTT.